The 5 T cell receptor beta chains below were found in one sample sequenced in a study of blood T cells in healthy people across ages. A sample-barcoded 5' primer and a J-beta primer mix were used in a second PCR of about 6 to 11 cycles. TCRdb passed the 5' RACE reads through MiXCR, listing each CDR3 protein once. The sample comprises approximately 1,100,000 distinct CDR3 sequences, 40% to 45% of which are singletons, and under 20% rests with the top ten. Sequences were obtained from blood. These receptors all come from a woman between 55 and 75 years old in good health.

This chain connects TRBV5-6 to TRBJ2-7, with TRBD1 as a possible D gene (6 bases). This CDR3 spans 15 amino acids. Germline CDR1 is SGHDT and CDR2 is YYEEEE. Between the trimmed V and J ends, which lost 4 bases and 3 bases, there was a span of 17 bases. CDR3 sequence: CASSTTGPGIYEQYF. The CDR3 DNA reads TGTGCCAGCAGCACGACAGGCCCTGGCATCTACGAGCAGTACTTC.

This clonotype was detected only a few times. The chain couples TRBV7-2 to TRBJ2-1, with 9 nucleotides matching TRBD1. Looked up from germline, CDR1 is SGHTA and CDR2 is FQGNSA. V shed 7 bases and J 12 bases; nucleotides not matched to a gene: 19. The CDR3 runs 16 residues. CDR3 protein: CASTLVGQGNLGLQFF. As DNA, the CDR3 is TGTGCCAGCACCCTCGTGGGACAGGGAAACCTCGGTCTGCAGTTCTTC.

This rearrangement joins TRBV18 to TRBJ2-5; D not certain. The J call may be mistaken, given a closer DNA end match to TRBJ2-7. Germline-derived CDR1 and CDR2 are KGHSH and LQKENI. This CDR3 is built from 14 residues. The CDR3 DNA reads TGTGCCAGCTCACATACCGGTCGGGTCTACGAGCAGTACTTC. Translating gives CASSHTGRVYEQYF.

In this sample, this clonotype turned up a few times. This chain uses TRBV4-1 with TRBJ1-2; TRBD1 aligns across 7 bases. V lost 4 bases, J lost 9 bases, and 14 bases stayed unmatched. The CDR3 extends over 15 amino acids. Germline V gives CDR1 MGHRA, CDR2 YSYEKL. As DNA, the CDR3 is TGCGCCAGCAGCCCTAACGACAGGGCGGATTATCGCTACACCTTC. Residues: CASSPNDRADYRYTF.

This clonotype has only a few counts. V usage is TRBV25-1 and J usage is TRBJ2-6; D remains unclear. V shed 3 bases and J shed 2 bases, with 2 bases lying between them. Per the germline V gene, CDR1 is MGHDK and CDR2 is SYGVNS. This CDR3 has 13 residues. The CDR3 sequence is CASSDAGANVLTF. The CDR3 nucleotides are TGTGCCAGCAGTGACGCTGGGGCCAACGTCCTGACTTTC.